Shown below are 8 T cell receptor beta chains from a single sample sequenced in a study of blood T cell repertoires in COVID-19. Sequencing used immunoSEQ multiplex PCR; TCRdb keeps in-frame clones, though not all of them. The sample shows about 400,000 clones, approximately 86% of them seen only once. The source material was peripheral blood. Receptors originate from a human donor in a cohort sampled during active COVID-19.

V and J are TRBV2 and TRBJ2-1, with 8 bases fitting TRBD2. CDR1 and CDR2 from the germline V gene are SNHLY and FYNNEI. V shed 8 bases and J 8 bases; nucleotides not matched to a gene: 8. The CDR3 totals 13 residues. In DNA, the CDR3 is TGTGCCAGCTCCGGGACTAGGGACTATGAGCAGTTCTTC. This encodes CASSGTRDYEQFF.

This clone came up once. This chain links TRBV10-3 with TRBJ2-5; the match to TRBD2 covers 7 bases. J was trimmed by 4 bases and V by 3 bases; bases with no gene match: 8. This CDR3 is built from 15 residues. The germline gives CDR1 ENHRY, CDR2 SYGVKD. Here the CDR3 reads CAISESTGGGETQYF. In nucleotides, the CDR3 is TGTGCCATCAGTGAATCGACGGGGGGTGGAGAGACCCAGTACTTC.

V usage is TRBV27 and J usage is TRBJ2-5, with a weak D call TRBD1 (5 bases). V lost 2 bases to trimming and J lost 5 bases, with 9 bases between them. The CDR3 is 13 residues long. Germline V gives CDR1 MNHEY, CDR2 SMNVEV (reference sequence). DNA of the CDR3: TGTGCCAGCAGTTTACTAGGGGCCGAGACCCAGTACTTC. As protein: CASSLLGAETQYF.

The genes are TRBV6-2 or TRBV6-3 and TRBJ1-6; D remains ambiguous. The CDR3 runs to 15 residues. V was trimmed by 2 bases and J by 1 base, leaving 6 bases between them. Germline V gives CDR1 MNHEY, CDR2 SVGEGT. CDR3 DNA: TGTGCCAGCAGTTACCCGACATCCTATAATTCACCCCTCCACTTT. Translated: CASSYPTSYNSPLHF.

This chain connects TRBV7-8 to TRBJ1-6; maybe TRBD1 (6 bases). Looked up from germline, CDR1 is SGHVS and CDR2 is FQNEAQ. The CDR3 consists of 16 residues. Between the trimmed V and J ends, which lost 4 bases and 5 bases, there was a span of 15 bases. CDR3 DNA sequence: TGTGCCAGCAGCTCACTCGGGGGGCGGAATAATTCACCCCTCCACTTT. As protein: CASSSLGGRNNSPLHF.

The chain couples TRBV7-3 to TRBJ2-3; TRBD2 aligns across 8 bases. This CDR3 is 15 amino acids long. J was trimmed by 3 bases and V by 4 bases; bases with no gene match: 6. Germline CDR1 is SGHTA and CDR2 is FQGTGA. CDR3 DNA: TGTGCCAGCAGCTCAGCCGGGGGGGCAACAGATACGCAGTATTTT. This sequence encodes CASSSAGGATDTQYF.

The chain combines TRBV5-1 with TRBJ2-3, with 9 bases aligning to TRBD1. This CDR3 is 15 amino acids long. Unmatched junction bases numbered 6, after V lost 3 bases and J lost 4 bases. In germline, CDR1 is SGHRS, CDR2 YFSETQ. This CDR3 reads CASSSQDRGSDTQYF. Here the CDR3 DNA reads TGCGCCAGCAGCTCCCAGGACAGGGGATCAGATACGCAGTATTTT.

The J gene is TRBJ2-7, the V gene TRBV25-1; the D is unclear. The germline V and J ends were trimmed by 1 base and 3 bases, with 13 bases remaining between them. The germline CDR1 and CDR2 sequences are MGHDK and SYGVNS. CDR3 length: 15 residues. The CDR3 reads CASSELEQTFYEQYF. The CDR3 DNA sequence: TGTGCCAGCAGTGAATTAGAACAGACGTTCTACGAGCAGTACTTC.